This TCR beta chain was sequenced during a study of T cell clonotyping in hematopoietic cell transplantation. Described time point: recipient sample about 28 days before transplant, after cytoreduction. The V end was cut by 5 bases, the J end by 0 bases, with 7 bases between. The V gene's germline CDR1 is LNHDA and CDR2 SQIVND (reference sequence). There are 13 residues in the CDR3. Assay: immunoSEQ multiplex PCR; the TCRdb copy retains only in-frame clones and omits some. The sample consists of tens of thousands of clones, approximately 95% of them appearing once. This clonotype originated in a woman aged 50 to 60 with acute myeloid leukemia. Some clones in this sample may be carry-over from other donors' samples. The V gene is TRBV19, the J gene TRBJ1-1; D ambiguous. The sequencing here drew on peripheral blood mononuclear cells, taken before stem cell transplant. CDR3 amino acids: CASSAHLNTEAFF. CDR3 sequence (DNA): TGTGCCAGTAGTGCACACTTGAACACTGAAGCTTTCTTT.